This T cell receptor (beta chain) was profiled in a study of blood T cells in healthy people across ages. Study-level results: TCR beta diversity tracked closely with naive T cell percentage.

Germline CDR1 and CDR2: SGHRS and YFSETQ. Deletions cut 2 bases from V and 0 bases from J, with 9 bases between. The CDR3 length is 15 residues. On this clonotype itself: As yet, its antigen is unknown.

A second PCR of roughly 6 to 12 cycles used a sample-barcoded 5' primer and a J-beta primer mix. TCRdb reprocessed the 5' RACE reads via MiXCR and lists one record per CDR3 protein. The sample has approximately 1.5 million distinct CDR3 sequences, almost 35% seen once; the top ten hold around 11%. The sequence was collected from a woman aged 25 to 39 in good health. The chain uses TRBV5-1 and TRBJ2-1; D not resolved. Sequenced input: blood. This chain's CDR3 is CASSFRSPSYNEQFF. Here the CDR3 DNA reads TGCGCCAGCAGCTTCCGTAGCCCCTCCTACAATGAGCAGTTCTTC.